The clone carrying this TCR beta chain has more than one count but fewer than ten. The entry originates in a study of cytomegalovirus exposure and HLA in healthy donors. The primer mix had 60 Vbeta and 13 Jbeta primers. Sequencing was performed with immunoSEQ multiplex PCR; in TCRdb, only in-frame clones are kept and a portion is missing. The table includes roughly 160,000 clones, 80% detected once. V was pared by 3 bases and J by 7 bases, with 13 bases between. Looked up from germline, CDR1 is SEHNR and CDR2 is FQNEAQ (reference sequence). The CDR3 runs 15 residues. The specimen was PBMCs. The chain carries TRBV7-9 and TRBJ1-6; D uncertain. The source of this sequence is a man aged 25 to 40 in good health and CMV-seronegative. The CDR3: CASSFGGSSNSPLHF. The CDR3 bases are TGTGCCAGCAGCTTTGGTGGCAGTTCAAATTCACCCCTCCACTTT.